The entry below gives a single T cell receptor beta chain sequence along with its context. The antigen is unknown. This sample stems from a study of blood T cells in healthy people across ages. The second PCR ran roughly 7 to 12 cycles with a sample-barcoded 5' primer and J-beta primers. A single record per CDR3 protein comes from TCRdb applying MiXCR to the 5' RACE reads. The sample contains 760,000 or so distinct CDR3 sequences, just under 25% of which appear only once. Extraction of total RNA produced a minimum of 5.5 micrograms from each sample. The CDR3 sequence is 15 residues long. Per germline, CDR1 SGHTA and CDR2 FQGNSA. The V end was cut by 4 bases, the J end by 7 bases, with 19 bases between. Study-wide results and limits: The lack of PBMC sorting stopped any conclusive naive versus antigen-experienced comparison. A strong correlation was seen between TCR beta diversity and naive T cell percentage.

The data were also submitted as part of a second study, on T cells of mothers and their children.

V is TRBV7-2 and J is TRBJ1-1, with D unresolved. The source material was blood. The TCR originated in a boy younger than 18 in good health. The DNA of the CDR3 is TGTGCCAGCAGCTCTTCACCGGTTGGCGCGGTTGAAGCTTTCTTT. Translation gives CASSSSPVGAVEAFF.